This is a list of T cell receptor beta chains from one sample in a study of monozygotic twins with cystic fibrosis. Some clones are missing from TCRdb's copy, which holds only in-frame ones; the method was immunoSEQ multiplex PCR. There are 13,000 to 15,000 clones in the sample; about 88% occur only once, and approximately 1.1% lies in the top ten. The sample consisted of blood. These receptors all stem from a boy aged 10-17 years with cystic fibrosis. Both conserved end residues are part of each CDR3. Each record gives: CDR3 protein, CDR3 DNA, D gene, J gene, clone size, V gene. D genes are given only for firm matches. Some rows have no size entry. The others give once, few or many, or a class for an expanded clone.

CDR3: CASSKRGDTQYF
DNA: TGTGCCAGTAGTAAACGTGGAGATACGCAGTATTTT
D: .
J: TRBJ2-3
size: .
V: TRBV19

CDR3: CASSPSARGYLVVLGYTF
DNA: TGTGCCAGCAGCCCCTCAGCTCGGGGCTATTTAGTAGTGCTAGGCTACACCTTC
D: .
J: TRBJ1-2
size: .
V: TRBV27

CDR3: CASTRGGIQETQYF
DNA: TGTGCCAGCACACGCGGGGGGATCCAAGAGACCCAGTACTTC
D: TRBD2
J: TRBJ2-5
size: .
V: TRBV28

CDR3: CSVVGRLYGEAFF
DNA: TGCAGCGTTGTGGGGAGACTTTACGGTGAAGCTTTCTTT
D: .
J: TRBJ1-1
size: .
V: TRBV29-1

CDR3: CASSFSSGGLNEQFF
DNA: TGTGCCAGCAGTTTTTCTAGCGGGGGGCTCAATGAGCAGTTCTTC
D: TRBD2
J: TRBJ2-1
size: .
V: TRBV27

CDR3: CASSPRLGAYEQYF
DNA: TGTGCCAGCAGCCCGAGACTGGGAGCCTACGAGCAGTACTTC
D: .
J: TRBJ2-7
size: .
V: TRBV5-6

CDR3: CASSPSGQGAYEQYF
DNA: TGTGCCAGCAGCCCATCAGGACAGGGGGCCTACGAGCAGTACTTC
D: TRBD1
J: TRBJ2-7
size: .
V: TRBV4-2

CDR3: CASSSGGSYGYTF
DNA: TGTGCCAGCAGTTCAGGGGGCAGCTATGGCTACACCTTC
D: TRBD1
J: TRBJ1-2
size: .
V: TRBV28

CDR3: CASSFERERQYF
DNA: TGTGCCAGCAGTTTCGAGCGGGAGAGGCAGTACTTC
D: TRBD2
J: TRBJ2-7
size: .
V: TRBV28

CDR3: CAWSVMAGGEAFF
DNA: TGTGCCTGGAGTGTAATGGCAGGGGGAGAGGCTTTCTTT
D: TRBD1
J: TRBJ1-1
size: few
V: TRBV30

CDR3: CASSSPGQDSSYEQYF
DNA: TGTGCCAGCAGCTCTCCCGGACAGGATAGCTCCTACGAGCAGTACTTC
D: TRBD1
J: TRBJ2-7
size: .
V: TRBV5-4

CDR3: CASSLDPRSTEAFF
DNA: TGTGCCAGCAGCTTGGATCCGAGGAGCACTGAAGCTTTCTTT
D: .
J: TRBJ1-1
size: .
V: TRBV5-4

CDR3: CASSVAPGLNTEAFF
DNA: TGTGCCAGCAGCGTAGCTCCAGGCTTGAACACTGAAGCTTTCTTT
D: .
J: TRBJ1-1
size: .
V: TRBV9

CDR3: CAWSVTSDQPQHF
DNA: TGTGCCTGGAGTGTTACGTCAGATCAGCCCCAGCATTTT
D: .
J: TRBJ1-5
size: .
V: TRBV30

CDR3: CASSSGLDYEQYF
DNA: TGTGCCAGCAGCTCGGGACTAGATTACGAGCAGTACTTC
D: TRBD2
J: TRBJ2-7
size: .
V: TRBV7-9

CDR3: CAWSVSRTRQNNEQFF
DNA: TGTGCCTGGAGTGTATCTAGGACTAGACAAAACAATGAGCAGTTCTTC
D: TRBD2
J: TRBJ2-1
size: .
V: TRBV30

CDR3: CASSPGTGAFTEAFF
DNA: TGTGCCAGCAGCCCTGGGACCGGGGCGTTCACTGAAGCTTTCTTT
D: .
J: TRBJ1-1
size: .
V: TRBV5-4

CDR3: CASSVVEGTEAFF
DNA: TGTGCCAGCAGCGTAGTTGAAGGGACTGAAGCTTTCTTT
D: .
J: TRBJ1-1
size: .
V: TRBV9

CDR3: CASSEQRATQYF
DNA: TGTGCCAGCAGTGAACAGAGGGCGACCCAGTACTTC
D: .
J: TRBJ2-5
size: .
V: TRBV2

CDR3: CASSIGGGGGYEQYF
DNA: TGTGCCAGTAGTATAGGAGGAGGGGGCGGCTACGAGCAGTACTTC
D: .
J: TRBJ2-7
size: .
V: TRBV19

CDR3: CASSSEWSSYNEQFF
DNA: TGCGCCAGCAGCTCCGAATGGAGCTCCTACAATGAGCAGTTCTTC
D: .
J: TRBJ2-1
size: .
V: TRBV4-1

CDR3: CASRGANEKLFF
DNA: TGTGCTAGTAGGGGTGCTAATGAAAAACTGTTTTTT
D: .
J: TRBJ1-4
size: once
V: TRBV12-5

CDR3: CASSVTSGSIDTGELFF
DNA: TGTGCCAGCAGCGTAACTAGCGGGAGTATCGACACCGGGGAGCTGTTTTTT
D: TRBD2
J: TRBJ2-2
size: .
V: TRBV9

CDR3: CASSFGDTDTQYF
DNA: TGTGCCAGCAGCTTCGGGGACACAGATACGCAGTATTTT
D: .
J: TRBJ2-3
size: .
V: TRBV7-9